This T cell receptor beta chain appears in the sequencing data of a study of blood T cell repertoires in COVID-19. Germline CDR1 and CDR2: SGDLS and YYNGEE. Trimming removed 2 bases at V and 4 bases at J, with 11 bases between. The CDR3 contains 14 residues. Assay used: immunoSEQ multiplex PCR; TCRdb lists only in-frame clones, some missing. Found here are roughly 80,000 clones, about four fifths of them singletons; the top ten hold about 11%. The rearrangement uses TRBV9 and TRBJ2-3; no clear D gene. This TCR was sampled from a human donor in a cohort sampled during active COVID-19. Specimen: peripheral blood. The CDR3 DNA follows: TGTGCCAGCAGCGTCCTAGTGACCCCAGATACGCAGTATTTT. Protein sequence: CASSVLVTPDTQYF. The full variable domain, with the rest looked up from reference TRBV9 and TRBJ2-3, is DSGVTQTPKHLITATGQRVTLRCSPRSGDLSVYWYQQSLDQGLQFLIQYYNGEERAKGNILERFSAQQFPDLHSELNLSSLELGDSALYFCASSVLVTPDTQYFGPGTRLTVL.